The sample holds many counts of the clone carrying this T cell receptor beta chain. What it binds is not known. With 6 bases clipped from V and 3 bases from J, the junction kept 6 bases outside the gene matches. Germline CDR1 reads MGHDK; CDR2 reads SYGVNS. The CDR3 has 14 residues. The cDNA was synthesized by 5'RACE incorporating 10-nucleotide random UMIs. TCRdb fed the 5' RACE reads into MiXCR, producing one record per CDR3 protein. The table shows about 74,000 distinct CDR3 sequences, with roughly 5.6% occurring only once. This entry comes from a study of neurological immune-mediated disorders. Background on the study: The disease course was relapsing-remitting in roughly 31 and secondary progressive in about 9% of the roughly 34 multiple sclerosis patients.

Study findings and constraints: On phylogenetic grouping, the repertoires of 18 of 34 multiple sclerosis patients fell within one related-CDR3 cluster, constituting a possible signature.

Preparation of the unsorted libraries drew on 2 million PBMCs stored at -80 C. Sequencing was carried out using PBMCs. The sequence came from a man aged 18 to 30 with multiple sclerosis. The chain carries TRBV25-1 and TRBJ1-2; TRBD1 matches 8 bases. The DNA for the CDR3 is TGTGCCAGCAGGGGGGACAGGAGGGACTATGGCTACACCTTC. Protein product: CASRGDRRDYGYTF.